The T cell receptor beta chain described here comes from a study of regulatory T cells in long-lasting Graves disease. About the study: Treatment with antithyroid drugs for over 5 years, together with positive TSH receptor antibodies, meant persistent Graves' disease.

The authors built TCR beta libraries using iRepertoire HTBI primers and Arm-PCR of CDR3 regions. TCRdb recomputed calls from the multiplex PCR reads with MiXCR, one row per CDR3 protein. Of almost 350,000 distinct CDR3 sequences in the sample, 15% to 20% were seen once. Regarding time point: persistent/refractory GD, antithyroid drugs over 5 years with positive TRAb. PBMCs provided the RNA from which the TCR library was made. Study observations and caveats: Persistent disease samples used TRBV28, TRBJ1-2 and TRBJ2-5 preferentially.

In germline, CDR1 is SGHRS, CDR2 YFSETQ. CDR3 size: 14 residues. V shed 5 bases and J 5 bases; nucleotides not matched to a gene: 8. Note on this clonotype: What it binds is not known.

The sequence was collected from a female donor with Graves disease. This chain links TRBV5-1 with TRBJ2-7; 9 bases line up with TRBD1. Sequences were derived from peripheral blood mononuclear cells (PBMCs), sampled when the disease was refractory, from a patient treated with antithyroid drugs. CDR3 in amino acids: CASSYGQGSNEQYF. The CDR3 region has the DNA TGCGCCAGCAGTTACGGACAGGGGAGTAACGAGCAGTACTTC.